This T cell receptor (beta chain) emerged from a study of vaccination and CD4 T cells after COVID-19. Study-level background: Six males and four females constituted the convalescent cohort, two of whom were Hispanic. Following dose two, a median approximately 65 days (range 14 to 241) passed before post-vaccine samples were taken. Notes on the study in general: The median SARS-CoV-2-reactive clonotype number increased from approximately 21 to 40, without statistical significance.

With regard to this clonotype: The target antigen is unknown.

Oncomine TCR Beta short-read sequencing was applied to DNA from cultured CD4+ T cells. A single record per CDR3 protein comes from TCRdb applying MiXCR to the PCR reads. The table has 8,500 to 13,000 distinct CDR3 sequences, roughly 43% seen once; the top ten hold 20% to 25%. Germline CDR1 is MNHEY and CDR2 is SMNVEV (reference sequence). V was clipped by 5 bases and J by 1 base, with 11 bases between them. The CDR3 runs 14 residues. As to treatment: roughly ten-day PBMC culture with coronavirus spike peptide pools or control peptides (ViraFEST assay). The material sequenced was CD4+ T cells from blood, cultured in vitro. This chain connects TRBV27 to TRBJ1-2; unclear D gene. This TCR derives from a human donor who had recovered from COVID-19. The CDR3 region is CASSRTADNYGYTF. The CDR3, as DNA: TGTGCCAGCAGTCGTACAGCAGATAACTATGGCTACACCTTC.